This T cell receptor (beta chain) comes out of a study of cytomegalovirus exposure and HLA in healthy donors. Study details: In an earlier analysis, almost 120 million unique TCR beta sequences were found from approximately 190 million T cells.

Study-level results: The dataset shows that most TCR sequences were rare, while some public TCRs occurred in many donors. Near-uniform donor sequencing depth was presumed by presence/absence analyses.

CDR1 and CDR2 (germline): MNHNY, SVGAGI (reference sequence). The V and J ends lost 7 bases and 4 bases respectively, with 5 bases between them. This CDR3 is built from 11 residues. Both 60 Vbeta primers and 13 Jbeta primers went into the PCR. The table came from immunoSEQ multiplex PCR; TCRdb's copy has only in-frame clones and leaves some out. The sample records more than 55,000 clones, approximately 83% being singletons. Details on this clone: What it binds is not known.

The TCR sequence derives from a man in his thirties or forties in good health and CMV-seronegative. The chain recombines TRBV6-6 with TRBJ2-1; D is unclear. The sequenced sample was PBMCs. CDR3 coding DNA: TGTGCCAGCACCCTATACAATGAGCAGTTCTTC. This translates into CASTLYNEQFF.